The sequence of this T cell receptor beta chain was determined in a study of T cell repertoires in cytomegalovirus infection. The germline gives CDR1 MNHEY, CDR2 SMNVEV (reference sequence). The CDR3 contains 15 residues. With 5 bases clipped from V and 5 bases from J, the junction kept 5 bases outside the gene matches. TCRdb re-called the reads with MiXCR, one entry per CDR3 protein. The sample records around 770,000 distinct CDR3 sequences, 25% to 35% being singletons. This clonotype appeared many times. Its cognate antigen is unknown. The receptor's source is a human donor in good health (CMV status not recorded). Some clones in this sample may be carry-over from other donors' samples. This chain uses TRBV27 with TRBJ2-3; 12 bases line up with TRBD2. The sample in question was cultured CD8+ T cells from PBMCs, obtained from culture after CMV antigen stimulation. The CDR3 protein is CASSLTSGGLDTQYF. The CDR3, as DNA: TGTGCCAGCAGTCTAACTAGCGGGGGGTTAGATACGCAGTATTTT.